This T cell receptor (beta chain) emerged from a study of tumor-infiltrating lymphocytes in primary liver carcinoma. Study results and caveats: Unsorted bulk samples meant CD4+ and CD8+ repertoires went uncompared. A significantly higher top-250-clone fraction was found in tumors than in blood (p = 0.039).

RNA isolated from unsorted whole blood supplied the blood RNA, with germline DNA also extracted. Preoperatively, peripheral blood was drawn, 3.5 to 4.5 milliliters in total. With approximately 470 ng total RNA as template and a constant-region primer, TCR beta cDNA was made. Slightly modified ARM-PCR with three nested multiplex PCR rounds yielded TCR beta libraries. Two initial PCR rounds of around 9 cycles each paired TRBV1-TRBV30 forward primers with a C-beta reverse primer. TCRdb processed the multiplex PCR reads anew with MiXCR; each CDR3 protein has one entry. The sample yields 250,000 to 400,000 distinct CDR3 sequences, approximately 60% seen once. As for this clonotype: The target antigen is unknown.

Trimming stripped 3 bases from V and 5 bases from J, with 10 bases between. CDR1 is SGHDN, CDR2 FVKESK, per germline. The CDR3 covers 13 residues. The chain employs TRBV14 and TRBJ2-5; D tentatively reads TRBD1 or TRBD2 (5 bases each). The sequenced sample was peripheral blood. This TCR was sampled from a man in his forties with primary liver carcinoma and hepatitis B virus infection. This CDR3 is CASSQGTGETQYF. CDR3 DNA sequence: TGTGCCAGCAGCCAGGGGACGGGGGAGACCCAGTACTTC.